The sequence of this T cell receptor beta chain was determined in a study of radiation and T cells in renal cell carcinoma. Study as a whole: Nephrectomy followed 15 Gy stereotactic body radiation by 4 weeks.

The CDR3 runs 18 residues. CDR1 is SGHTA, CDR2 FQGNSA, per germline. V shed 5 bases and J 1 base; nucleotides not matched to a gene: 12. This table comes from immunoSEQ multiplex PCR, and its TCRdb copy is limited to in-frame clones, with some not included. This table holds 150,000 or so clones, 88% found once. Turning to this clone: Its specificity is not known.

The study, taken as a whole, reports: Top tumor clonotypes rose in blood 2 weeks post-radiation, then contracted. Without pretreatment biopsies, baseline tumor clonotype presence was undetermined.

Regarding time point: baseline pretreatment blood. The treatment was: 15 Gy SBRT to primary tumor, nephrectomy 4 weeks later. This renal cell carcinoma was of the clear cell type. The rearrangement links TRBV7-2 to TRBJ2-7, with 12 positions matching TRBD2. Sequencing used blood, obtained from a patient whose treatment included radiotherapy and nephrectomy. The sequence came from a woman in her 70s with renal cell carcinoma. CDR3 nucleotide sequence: TGTGCCAGCAGCGGGTTGGGGACTAGCGGGCCCAAGTCCTACGAGCAGTACTTC. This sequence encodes CASSGLGTSGPKSYEQYF.